Listed here is a single T cell receptor (beta chain). Its target is not known. These data come from a study of shared clonotypes between healthy human individuals. Study-wide results and limits: Clonotype sharing among donors likely depends on sequencing depth. In the sorted subsets, rarefaction showed sequencing was incomplete despite large depth.

In the original analysis: ImmunoSEQ yielded junction-only sequences lacking quality scores, so filtering differed. Here immunoSEQ multiplex PCR was the method, and the copy in TCRdb shows in-frame clones only, minus some. The V and J calls and clone size are taken from that table; D and trimming were inferred from the DNA. The table shows some 550,000 clones, with 97% occurring only once. The germline gives CDR1 SNHLY, CDR2 FYNNEI. The CDR3 runs 17 residues. With V trimmed by 5 bases and J by 0 bases, 7 bases remained unmatched. The split of CD4+ cells yielded CD45RA+ naive and CD45RA-negative memory subsets.

Material for sequencing was naive CD4+ T cells sorted from blood. As for subset: CD45RA+ positively selected. This TCR derives from a woman aged 30 to 39 in good health. This rearrangement joins TRBV2 to TRBJ1-3; 10 bases agree with TRBD1. The CDR3 is CASSRHDRGLSGNTIYF. The CDR3 DNA follows: TGTGCCAGCAGTCGCCACGACAGGGGGCTCTCTGGAAACACCATATATTTT.